Following are 21 T cell receptor beta chains from one sample sequenced in a study of cytomegalovirus exposure and HLA in healthy donors. TCRdb's table, derived via immunoSEQ multiplex PCR, lists solely in-frame clones and lacks some. Counted here are 200,000 or so clones, 88% occurring once; the ten biggest clones make up roughly 2.8%. Sequencing was carried out using PBMCs. The source of these receptors is a woman younger than 30 in good health and CMV-seronegative.

The CDR3 bases are TGTGCCAGCAGCTTAAATTCGGCAGGGCGGAATGAGCAGTTCTTC. This encodes CASSLNSAGRNEQFF. V is TRBV7-9 and J is TRBJ2-1, with D possibly being TRBD1 (5 bases). Germline lookup yields CDR1 SEHNR and CDR2 FQNEAQ (reference sequence). This CDR3 is built from 15 residues. Trimming left V 2 bases short and J 7 bases short, with 15 bases between.

The chain combines TRBV5-1 with TRBJ2-5; D not certain. Germline assignment: CDR1 SGHRS and CDR2 YFSETQ. The CDR3 contains 12 residues. Trimming cost V 1 base and J 5 bases, with 6 bases left between them. The CDR3 region has the DNA TGCGCCAGCAGCTTGAAACAGGAGACCCAGTACTTC. It translates to CASSLKQETQYF.

This clone has a single count. The V and J genes are TRBV7-3 and TRBJ2-2; TRBD1 matches 7 bases. The J segment lost 6 bases and the V segment lost 5 bases, leaving 9 bases of the junction unmatched. CDR1 is SGHTA, CDR2 FQGTGA, per germline. This CDR3 is 15 amino acids long. The CDR3 DNA sequence: TGTGCCAGCAGCGCACGACAGGGTGGTGCCGGGGAGCTGTTTTTT. This gives the protein CASSARQGGAGELFF.

This chain's CDR3 is CASSSRRTANEKLFF. The CDR3 DNA reads as TGTGCCAGCAGTTCCCGGAGGACGGCTAATGAAAAACTGTTTTTT. The V call is TRBV2, the J call TRBJ1-4; no clear D. Trimming shortened V by 5 bases and J by 3 bases, and 13 bases separated the two germline ends. Germline V gives CDR1 SNHLY, CDR2 FYNNEI. This CDR3 is built from 15 residues.

The chain links TRBV11-2 to TRBJ1-2; 8 bases are shared with TRBD1. Germline V lookup: CDR1 SGHAT, CDR2 FQNNGV. This CDR3 spans 16 amino acids. Unmatched junction bases numbered 8, after V lost 3 bases and J lost 2 bases. CDR3 in amino acids: CASSLGGQGRNYGYTF. The CDR3 nucleotides are TGTGCCAGCAGCTTGGGAGGACAGGGAAGGAACTATGGCTACACCTTC.

This chain joins TRBV2 and TRBJ2-3; 10 bases match TRBD2. Germline CDR1 SNHLY, CDR2 FYNNEI. This CDR3 has 17 residues. V was pared by 6 bases and J by 0 bases, with 9 bases of the junction left unmatched. CDR3 sequence: CASSSGGGGTSTDTQYF. The CDR3, as DNA: TGTGCCAGCAGCAGCGGGGGGGGAGGAACTAGCACAGATACGCAGTATTTT. Looking up the rest from reference TRBV2 and TRBJ2-3 gives the full variable domain: EPEVTQTPSHQVTQMGQEVILRCVPISNHLYFYWYRQILGQKVEFLVSFYNNEISEKSEIFDDQFSVERPDGSNFTLKIRSTKLEDSAMYFCASSSGGGGTSTDTQYFGPGTRLTVL.

Regarding this clone: A read error may account for a junction end that differs from germline. The chain employs TRBV6-1 and TRBJ2-7; possible D gene TRBD2, 6 bases. There are 15 residues in the CDR3. The germline CDR1 and CDR2 sequences are MNHNS and SASEGT. The CDR3 DNA follows: TGTGCCAGCAGTGATCCAGCGGGCTTCTCCCACGAGCAGTACTTC. As protein: CASSDPAGFSHEQYF.

Here the CDR3 reads CASSQGQDTDTQYF. CDR3 coding DNA: TGCGCCAGCAGCCAGGGACAGGACACAGATACGCAGTATTTT. This chain joins TRBV4-3 and TRBJ2-3, with 8 nucleotides matching TRBD1. The CDR3 extends over 14 amino acids. After removal of 3 bases from V and 2 bases from J, the junction contained 1 base not matched to a gene. Germline V gene data show CDR1 as LGHNA and CDR2 as YSLEER.

This rearrangement joins TRBV15 to TRBJ1-2, with a possible D match to TRBD1 (5 bases). This CDR3 contains 15 residues. In germline, CDR1 is LNHNV, CDR2 YYDKDF (reference sequence). The V end lost 1 base, the J end lost 7 bases, and 16 bases lay between the germline ends. The CDR3 sequence is CATSRAIGGSTGYTF. As DNA, the CDR3 is TGTGCCACCAGCAGAGCTATCGGGGGGTCCACTGGCTACACCTTC.

V usage is TRBV9 and J usage is TRBJ1-3; TRBD1 agrees at 7 bases. V lost 3 bases, J lost 2 bases, and 14 bases stayed unmatched. Germline V gene lookup returns CDR1 SGDLS and CDR2 YYNGEE. The CDR3 extends over 18 amino acids. The CDR3, as DNA: TGTGCCAGCAGCGCATTAGGGGGTAGGGGGCTTGCTGGAAACACCATATATTTT. This codes for CASSALGGRGLAGNTIYF. Full variable domain (remainder filled in from reference TRBV9 and TRBJ1-3): DSGVTQTPKHLITATGQRVTLRCSPRSGDLSVYWYQQSLDQGLQFLIQYYNGEERAKGNILERFSAQQFPDLHSELNLSSLELGDSALYFCASSALGGRGLAGNTIYFGEGSWLTVV.

Turning to this clone: Other nucleotide sequences in the sample specify the same CDR3. This chain's CDR3 is CASSYGQGAYEQYF. CDR3 coding DNA: TGTGCCAGCAGTTACGGACAGGGGGCGTACGAGCAGTACTTC. The gene calls are TRBV6-5 and TRBJ2-7; 11 bases match TRBD1. With 2 bases clipped from V and 4 bases from J, the junction kept 1 base outside the gene matches. The germline gives CDR1 MNHEY, CDR2 SVGAGI. CDR3 length: 14 amino acids.

This clone came up once. The chain links TRBV5-6 to TRBJ1-1; no clear D. CDR1 is SGHDT, CDR2 YYEEEE, per germline. The CDR3 is made up of 12 amino acids. V was cut by 1 base and J by 3 bases, with 4 bases left in between. The CDR3 bases are TGTGCCAGCAGCTTGATAGACACTGAAGCTTTCTTT. Translated: CASSLIDTEAFF.

The count of this clone is one. V gene TRBV27 combines with J gene TRBJ2-5; TRBD2 might be the D (5 bases). Trimming pared 3 bases from V and 2 bases from J, leaving 13 bases between. The CDR3 is 15 residues long. CDR1 is MNHEY and CDR2 is SMNVEV in the germline V gene (reference sequence). This CDR3 reads CASSFEGMGQETQYF. The CDR3 DNA follows: TGTGCCAGCAGTTTTGAGGGCATGGGGCAAGAGACCCAGTACTTC.

This chain joins TRBV6-6 and TRBJ1-5; D uncertain. Per the germline V gene, CDR1 is MNHNY and CDR2 is SVGAGI (reference sequence). Trimming shortened V by 2 bases and J by 7 bases, and 9 bases separated the two germline ends. The CDR3 consists of 13 residues. CDR3 sequence reads: CASSYREEQPQHF. The CDR3 DNA sequence: TGTGCCAGCAGTTACAGGGAGGAGCAGCCCCAGCATTTT.

This clone came up a few times. This sequence joins TRBV11-1 and TRBJ2-2; TRBD1 aligns across 7 bases. V lost 5 bases, J lost 5 bases, and 5 bases stayed unmatched. Germline V CDR1 and CDR2: SGHAT, FQDESV (reference sequence). The CDR3 runs to 14 residues. CDR3 coding DNA: TGTGCCAGCAGCCCTACAGGGGAAACCGGGGAGCTGTTTTTT. Its translation is CASSPTGETGELFF. The full variable domain, rest sourced from reference TRBV11-1 and TRBJ2-2, is EAEVAQSPRYKITEKSQAVAFWCDPISGHATLYWYRQILGQGPELLVQFQDESVVDDSQLPKDRFSAERLKGVDSTLKIQPAELGDSAMYLCASSPTGETGELFFGEGSRLTVL.

The chain combines TRBV7-3 with TRBJ1-1; the D is unclear. The ends were cut back, 5 bases at V and 1 base at J, with 8 bases in the middle. The CDR3 totals 13 residues. Germline V lookup: CDR1 SGHTA, CDR2 FQGTGA. CDR3 nucleotide sequence: TGTGCCAGCAGCCCCGCCGGGAACACTGAAGCTTTCTTT. Its translation: CASSPAGNTEAFF.

Written as DNA, the CDR3 is TGTGCCAGCAGCTTAGGGATGGAGGATTCCTATGGCTACACCTTC. Amino acids: CASSLGMEDSYGYTF. The rearrangement uses TRBV7-9 and TRBJ1-2; D is ambiguous. The CDR3 has 15 residues. Germline V gives CDR1 SEHNR, CDR2 FQNEAQ (reference sequence). Trimming removed 1 base at V and 4 bases at J, with 13 bases between.

This sequence joins TRBV5-6 and TRBJ2-7; D gene ambiguous. Germline V gives CDR1 SGHDT, CDR2 YYEEEE. V was trimmed by 0 bases and J by 3 bases, leaving 4 bases between them. This CDR3 is 12 amino acids long. The CDR3 protein is CASSLESYEQYF. The CDR3 DNA reads as TGTGCCAGCAGCTTGGAGAGCTACGAGCAGTACTTC.

The chain uses TRBV30 and TRBJ1-2; D is unclear. V dropped 2 bases and J dropped 2 bases, with 9 bases sitting between them. Germline values: CDR1 GTSNPN, CDR2 SVGIG (reference sequence). This CDR3 has 13 amino acids. The CDR3, as DNA: TGTGCCTGGAGTAAATTGAGGAACTATGGCTACACCTTC. This gives the protein CAWSKLRNYGYTF.

This clone was counted a single time. This chain connects TRBV28 to TRBJ2-7; weak D call: TRBD2 (5 bases). There are 17 residues in the CDR3. Trimming cost V 8 bases and J 0 bases, with 23 bases left between them. From germline, CDR1 is MDHEN and CDR2 SYDVKM. CDR3 DNA: TGTGCCAGCCGACCCCCCGGGATCGGGCGAAGCTCCTACGAGCAGTACTTC. Its translation: CASRPPGIGRSSYEQYF.

This rearrangement joins TRBV4-2 to TRBJ2-1, with TRBD2 matching 8 bases. V gave up 1 base and J gave up 3 bases; unmatched junction bases: 5. Per germline, CDR1 LGHNA and CDR2 YNFKEQ. The CDR3 totals 16 residues. CDR3 protein: CASSQGTSGSYNEQFF. The CDR3 region has the DNA TGTGCCAGCAGCCAAGGGACGAGCGGGAGCTACAATGAGCAGTTCTTC.